This T cell receptor beta chain was captured in a study of T cell responses to AZD1222 COVID-19 vaccine. Whole-study findings and limits: As reported, nearly half of all spike-specific TCRs target variant regions that are unmutated. Among AZD1222 vaccinees, only 6 or 7 were seropositive at baseline.

The ends lost 6 bases at V and 8 bases at J; junction bases unmatched: 3. CDR1 is MNHEY, CDR2 SVGAGI, per germline. This CDR3 has 12 residues. Clones were sequenced by immunoSEQ multiplex PCR, and TCRdb holds only the in-frame ones, with some missing. This sample has tens of thousands of clones, with approximately 91% found just once. Of note for this clone: Its antigen is unidentified.

The sample in question was peripheral blood, obtained on day 0 of AZD1222 vaccination. V usage is TRBV6-5 and J usage is TRBJ2-1; 8 nucleotides match TRBD1. The sequence derives from an adult in good health. The CDR3 DNA follows: TGTGCCAGCAGGGACAGGGCGCATGAGCAGTTCTTC. Protein: CASRDRAHEQFF.